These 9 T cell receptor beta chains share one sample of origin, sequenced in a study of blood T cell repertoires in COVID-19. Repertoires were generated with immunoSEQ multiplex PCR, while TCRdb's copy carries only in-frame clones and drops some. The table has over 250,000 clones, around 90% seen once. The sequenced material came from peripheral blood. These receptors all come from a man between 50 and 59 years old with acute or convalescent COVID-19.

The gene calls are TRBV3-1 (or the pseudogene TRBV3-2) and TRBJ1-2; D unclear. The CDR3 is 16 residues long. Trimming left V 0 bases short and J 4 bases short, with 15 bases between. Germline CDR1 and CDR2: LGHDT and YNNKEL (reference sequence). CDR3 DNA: TGTGCCAGCAGCCAAGATGGGCGACCCGATATCTATGGCTACACCTTC. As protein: CASSQDGRPDIYGYTF.

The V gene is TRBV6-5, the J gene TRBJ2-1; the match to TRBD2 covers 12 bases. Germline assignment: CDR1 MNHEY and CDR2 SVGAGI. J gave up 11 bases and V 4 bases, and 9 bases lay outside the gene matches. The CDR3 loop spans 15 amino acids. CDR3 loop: CASSSTSGGTGKQFF. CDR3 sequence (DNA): TGTGCCAGCAGTTCAACTAGCGGGGGGACCGGGAAGCAGTTCTTC.

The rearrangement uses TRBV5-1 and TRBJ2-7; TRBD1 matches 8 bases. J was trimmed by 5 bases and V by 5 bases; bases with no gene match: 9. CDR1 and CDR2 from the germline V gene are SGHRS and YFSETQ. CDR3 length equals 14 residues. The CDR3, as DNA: TGCGCCAGCAGTCGACAGGGGCTGGGGGACGAGCAGTACTTC. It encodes CASSRQGLGDEQYF.

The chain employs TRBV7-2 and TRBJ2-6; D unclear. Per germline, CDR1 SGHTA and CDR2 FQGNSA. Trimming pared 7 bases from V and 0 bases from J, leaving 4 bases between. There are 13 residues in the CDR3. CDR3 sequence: CASTFSGANVLTF. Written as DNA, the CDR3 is TGTGCCAGCACTTTCTCTGGGGCCAACGTCCTGACTTTC.

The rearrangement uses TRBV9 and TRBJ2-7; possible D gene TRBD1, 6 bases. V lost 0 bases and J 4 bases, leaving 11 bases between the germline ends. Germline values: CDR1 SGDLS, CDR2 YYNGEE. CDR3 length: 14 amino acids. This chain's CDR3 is CASSVGTELYEQYF. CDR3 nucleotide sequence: TGTGCCAGCAGCGTAGGGACAGAGCTTTACGAGCAGTACTTC.

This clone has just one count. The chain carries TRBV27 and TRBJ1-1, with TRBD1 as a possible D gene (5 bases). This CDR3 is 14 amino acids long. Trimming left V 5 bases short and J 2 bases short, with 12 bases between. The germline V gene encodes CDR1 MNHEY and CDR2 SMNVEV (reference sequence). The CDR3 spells CASSRRQGNTEAFF. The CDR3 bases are TGTGCCAGCAGTCGACGGCAGGGTAACACTGAAGCTTTCTTT.

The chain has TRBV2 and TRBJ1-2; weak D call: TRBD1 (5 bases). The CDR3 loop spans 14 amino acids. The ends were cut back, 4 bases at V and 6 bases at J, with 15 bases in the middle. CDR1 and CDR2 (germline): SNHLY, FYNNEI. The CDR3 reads CASSGRQGGDGYTF. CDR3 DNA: TGTGCCAGCAGTGGTAGGCAGGGCGGGGATGGCTACACCTTC.

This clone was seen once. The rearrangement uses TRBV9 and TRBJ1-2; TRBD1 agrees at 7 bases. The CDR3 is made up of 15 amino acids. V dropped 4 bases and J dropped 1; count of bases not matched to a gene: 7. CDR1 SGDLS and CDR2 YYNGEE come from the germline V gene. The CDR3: CASSPPGTVNYGYTF. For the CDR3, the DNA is TGTGCCAGCAGCCCCCCCGGGACAGTTAACTATGGCTACACCTTC.

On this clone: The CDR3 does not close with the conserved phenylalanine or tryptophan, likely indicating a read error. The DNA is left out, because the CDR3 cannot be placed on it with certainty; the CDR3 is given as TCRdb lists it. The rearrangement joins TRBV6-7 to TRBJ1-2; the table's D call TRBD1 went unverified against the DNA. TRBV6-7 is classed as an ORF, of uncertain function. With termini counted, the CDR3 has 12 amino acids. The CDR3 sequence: CASSHQDKGAWV.